These 4 T cell receptor beta chains originate from one sample sequenced in a study of T cells in women clearing cervical HPV infection. TCRdb's table, derived via immunoSEQ multiplex PCR, lists solely in-frame clones and lacks some. The repertoire shows roughly 38,000 clones; the top ten hold around 6.4%. The sequenced sample was blood buffy coat. The receptors come from a woman aged 18-70 years with a cervical HPV16 infection that either progressed to CIN3+ or cleared (not recorded which).

As to this clone: The observed sequence ends 3 residues before the CDR3 terminus, with the missing tail filled in from the germline J gene. The rearrangement links TRBV5-1 to TRBJ2-3; TRBD2 agrees at 9 bases. CDR3 size: 15 residues. The junction had 8 bases not matched to a gene; V was cut back by 3 bases and J by 6 bases. CDR1 is SGHRS, CDR2 YFSETQ, per germline. The sequenced part of the CDR3 DNA is TGCGCCAGCAGCTGGAGGCGGGGGGGCGAGGATACG. It codes for CASSWRRGGEDT. The full-length CDR3 reads as CASSWRRGGEDTQYF.

In regard to this clone: The read gets to within 3 residues of the CDR3 end, and the germline J gene fills in the rest. V and J are TRBV5-1 and TRBJ1-2; a possible D gene is TRBD1 (5 bases). V was trimmed by 0 bases and J by 3 bases, leaving 12 bases between them. The CDR3 has 15 amino acids. Germline V gives CDR1 SGHRS, CDR2 YFSETQ. This chain's CDR3 is CASSLGGRADYGYTF. The CDR3 bases that were read are TGCGCCAGCAGCTTGGGCGGCAGGGCCGACTATGGC.

Comments on this clone: The read halts 3 residues ahead of the CDR3 end, with the missing end drawn from the germline J gene. This chain uses TRBV19 with TRBJ1-1; D is possibly TRBD1 (5 bases). V lost 3 bases to trimming and J lost 5 bases, with 10 bases between them. Germline loops: CDR1 LNHDA, CDR2 SQIVND (reference sequence). This CDR3 contains 13 residues. The CDR3 spells CASSIFGGTEAFF. Incomplete CDR3 DNA: TGTGCCAGTAGTATTTTCGGGGGGACTGAA.

Remarks on this clone: The CDR3 is cut off 3 residues early in the read; its end comes from the germline J gene. The V and J genes are TRBV19 and TRBJ2-2; D may correspond to TRBD1 or TRBD2 (5 bases each). The CDR3 is made up of 15 amino acids. Trimming left V 5 bases short and J 4 bases short, with 14 bases between. CDR1 and CDR2 from the germline V gene are LNHDA and SQIVND (reference sequence). CDR3 region: CASSPPLRGTGELFF. The CDR3 bases that were read are TGTGCCAGTAGTCCCCCCTTGAGGGGCACCGGGGAG.